The present entry profiles one T cell receptor (beta chain) with its context. Method: immunoSEQ multiplex PCR; TCRdb's copy keeps in-frame clones and lacks some. The sample consists of about 170,000 clones, roughly 85% of them appearing once. There are 15 residues in the CDR3. The germline V gene encodes CDR1 LNHDA and CDR2 SQIVND (reference sequence). Between the trimmed V and J ends, which lost 3 bases and 9 bases, there was a span of 18 bases. The data originate from a study of blood T cell repertoires in COVID-19. Whole-study context: From the United States, Italy and Spain came samples of acute and convalescent COVID-19.

The chain joins TRBV19 to TRBJ2-1, with D perhaps TRBD2 (6 bases). The TCR was taken from a woman of 80 years or more with acute or convalescent COVID-19. Source material: peripheral blood. The CDR3 reads CASSIPTRGGFEQFF. CDR3 bases: TGTGCCAGTAGTATTCCGACTAGGGGCGGGTTTGAGCAGTTCTTC.